The rows below give T cell receptor beta chains drawn from one sample of a study of T cells in Graves' hyperthyroidism and ophthalmopathy. TCRdb called the multiplex PCR reads again in MiXCR, with one record for every CDR3 protein. This repertoire shows 250,000 to 350,000 distinct CDR3 sequences, 20% to 25% found once; its top ten account for around 62%. Sequencing input: blood. These TCRs come from a man aged 25-45 years with Graves' ophthalmopathy. CDR3s include the opening cysteine and the closing phenylalanine or tryptophan. D genes are given only for firm matches. Part of the rows lack a size; the others show once, few, many or a class for expanded clones.

D gene	clone size	V gene	J gene	CDR3 protein	CDR3 DNA
TRBD1	NA	TRBV13	TRBJ2-7	CASSLGQGVPYEQYF	TGTGCCAGCAGCTTGGGACAGGGGGTTCCCTACGAGCAGTACTTC
NA	NA	TRBV3-1	TRBJ2-1	CASSQNRALGEYNEQFF	TGTGCCAGCAGCCAAAACAGGGCCTTGGGAGAATACAATGAGCAGTTCTTC
NA	NA	TRBV19	TRBJ1-2	CASSSDRPDGYTF	TGTGCCAGTAGTTCCGACAGGCCCGATGGCTACACCTTC
NA	NA	TRBV6-1	TRBJ1-1	CASSVWGGTEAFF	TGTGCCAGCAGTGTGTGGGGAGGCACTGAAGCTTTCTTT
TRBD2	many	TRBV11-2	TRBJ2-7	CASSLPGLAGTSYEQYF	TGTGCCAGCAGCTTACCGGGACTAGCGGGGACCTCCTACGAGCAGTACTTC
NA	NA	TRBV25-1	TRBJ1-1	CASSEFRRAEAFF	TGTGCCAGCAGTGAATTTCGTAGAGCTGAAGCTTTCTTT
TRBD1	many	TRBV3-1	TRBJ2-5	CASSQEDREETQYF	TGTGCCAGCAGCCAAGAGGACAGGGAAGAGACCCAGTACTTC
TRBD1	many	TRBV2	TRBJ2-7	CASSSPGQGYREQYF	TGTGCCAGCAGCTCTCCGGGACAGGGTTATCGCGAGCAGTACTTC
TRBD1	NA	TRBV3-1	TRBJ2-2	CASSQAGTGGINTGELFF	TGTGCCAGCAGCCAAGCCGGGACAGGGGGAATTAACACCGGGGAGCTGTTTTTT
NA	many	TRBV11-2	TRBJ2-2	CASSWRGSGELFF	TGTGCCAGCAGTTGGAGGGGATCCGGGGAGCTGTTTTTT
NA	NA	TRBV18	TRBJ2-7	CASSPTGSYEQYF	TGTGCCAGCTCACCAACAGGCTCCTACGAGCAGTACTTC
NA	few	TRBV27	TRBJ2-4	CASSLASGNIQYF	TGTGCCAGCTCACTAGCATCCGGTAACATTCAGTACTTC
NA	few	TRBV24-1	TRBJ2-2	CATNTGKGDTGELFF	TGTGCCACCAATACAGGGAAGGGGGACACCGGGGAGCTGTTTTTT
NA	few	TRBV5-1	TRBJ1-4	CASSLGGPSEKLFF	TGCGCCAGCAGCTTGGGCGGCCCATCTGAAAAACTGTTTTTT
NA	NA	TRBV20-1	TRBJ2-7	CSARGVPSYEQYF	TGCAGTGCTAGGGGGGTTCCCTCCTACGAGCAGTACTTC
NA	few	TRBV9	TRBJ2-2	CASSARDPGELFF	TGTGCCAGCAGCGCCCGGGATCCCGGGGAGCTGTTTTTT
NA	few	TRBV28	TRBJ1-1	CASSSQSRTEAFF	TGTGCCAGCAGTTCCCAGTCCCGCACTGAAGCTTTCTTT
TRBD1	NA	TRBV5-6	TRBJ2-2	CASCTGGNDGELFF	TGTGCCAGCTGCACAGGGGGCAATGACGGGGAGCTGTTTTTT
NA	few	TRBV2	TRBJ2-2	CASSEPSGEPNTGELFF	TGTGCCAGCAGTGAACCCTCAGGGGAACCGAACACCGGGGAGCTGTTTTTT
NA	few	TRBV30	TRBJ1-5	CAWSEGRTEPQHF	TGTGCCTGGTCGGAGGGGAGGACGGAGCCCCAGCATTTT
NA	NA	TRBV6-5	TRBJ1-2	CASRDSFGSYGYTF	TGTGCCAGCAGGGACTCCTTTGGAAGCTATGGCTACACCTTC
TRBD2	NA	TRBV12-3/TRBV12-4	TRBJ2-7	CASSGLAGDEQYF	TGTGCCAGCAGCGGACTAGCGGGAGACGAGCAGTACTTC
NA	NA	TRBV11-2	TRBJ1-2	CASSLGGLYGYTF	TGTGCCAGCAGCTTAGGAGGGCTGTATGGCTACACCTTC